Following are 10 T cell receptor beta chains from one sample sequenced in a study of T cells in Graves' hyperthyroidism and ophthalmopathy. From RNA transcripts, TCR beta CDR3 regions were amplified. RT-PCR in the first round (using the HTBI primer set) targeted the TCR CDR3. TCRdb redid the calling of the multiplex PCR reads with MiXCR, one entry per CDR3 protein. Here the sample spans approximately 400,000 distinct CDR3 sequences, roughly 12% being singletons. Sequencing input: blood. The receptors here all came from a man aged 25 to 40 with Graves' hyperthyroidism that later progressed to Graves' ophthalmopathy.

Notes on this clonotype: Germline and junction disagree at one end, which may indicate a read error. The V gene is TRBV4-1, the J gene TRBJ1-5; 8 positions match TRBD1. The germline V gene has CDR1 MGHRA and CDR2 YSYEKL. This CDR3 region has 17 residues. CDR3 protein: CASSQEGTGPFNQSQHF. Here the CDR3 DNA reads TGCGCCAGCAGCCAAGAAGGGACAGGCCCTTTCAATCAGTCCCAGCATTTT.

This clonotype was seen repeatedly, ten times or more. This chain connects TRBV11-2 to TRBJ2-2; the D call may be TRBD1 or TRBD2 (6 bases each). Germline CDR1 and CDR2: SGHAT and FQNNGV. This CDR3 has 14 amino acids. Trimming pared 4 bases from V and 2 bases from J, leaving 8 bases between. CDR3 loop: CASSWGANTGELFF. The CDR3 nucleotides are TGTGCCAGCAGCTGGGGGGCAAACACCGGGGAGCTGTTTTTT.

The chain uses TRBV7-6 and TRBJ2-6; D gene unclear. Germline V lookup: CDR1 SGHVS, CDR2 FNYEAQ. This CDR3 has 15 amino acids. Trimming took 0 bases from V and 2 from J, leaving 5 bases between them. The CDR3 region has the DNA TGTGCCAGCAGCTTAGCAGGGACTGGGGCCAACGTCCTGACTTTC. Translated, it gives CASSLAGTGANVLTF.

This clonotype was observed at least ten times. The V call is TRBV10-3, the J call TRBJ1-1, with 12 bases matching TRBD1. Germline V lookup: CDR1 ENHRY, CDR2 SYGVKD. The CDR3 has 18 amino acids. The V and J ends lost 4 bases and 1 base, in that order; junction bases with no gene match: 10. Here the CDR3 reads CAISAIVGTGGRNTEAFF. Here the CDR3 DNA reads TGTGCCATCAGTGCTATCGTGGGGACAGGGGGCCGGAACACTGAAGCTTTCTTT.

Here the CDR3 reads CSAPDGPDRGRATGGYTF. The CDR3 coding sequence is TGCAGTGCTCCCGACGGCCCGGACAGGGGGCGAGCAACGGGTGGCTACACCTTC. The chain links TRBV20-1 to TRBJ1-2; 11 bases line up with TRBD1. This CDR3 contains 18 residues. Germline V gene data show CDR1 as DFQATT and CDR2 as SNEGSKA (reference sequence). With V trimmed by 5 bases and J by 7 bases, 21 bases remained unmatched.

The rearrangement joins TRBV5-5 to TRBJ1-4; D perhaps matches TRBD1 (5 bases). CDR1 is SGHKS and CDR2 is YYEKEE in the germline V gene (reference sequence). CDR3 size: 14 residues. V was clipped by 1 base and J by 7 bases, with 11 bases between them. CDR3 DNA sequence: TGTGCCAGCAGCTTGAGAGGGACCCCTGAAAAACTGTTTTTT. Encoded protein: CASSLRGTPEKLFF.

This clonotype was seen at least ten times. This chain uses TRBV27 with TRBJ2-1; the D gene is possibly TRBD1 (6 bases). There are 15 residues in the CDR3. Germline V lookup: CDR1 MNHEY, CDR2 SMNVEV (reference sequence). V was cut by 3 bases and J by 9 bases, with 18 bases left in between. The CDR3 spells CASSFRNRAVSEQFF. CDR3 DNA: TGTGCCAGCAGTTTTAGGAACAGGGCGGTCAGTGAGCAGTTCTTC.

This clonotype came up a few times. The rearrangement links TRBV7-3 to TRBJ2-6; maybe TRBD1 (6 bases). The CDR3 runs 19 residues. Germline CDR1 is SGHTA and CDR2 is FQGTGA. Trimming stripped 5 bases from V and 1 base from J, with 21 bases between. In DNA form, the CDR3 reads TGTGCCAGCAGCACAGCCTTCACCATCCAGGGGTCTGGGGCCAACGTCCTGACTTTC. This encodes CASSTAFTIQGSGANVLTF.

In regard to this clonotype: One end of the junction varies from germline; a read error may be responsible. This chain links TRBV12-3 or TRBV12-4 with TRBJ2-3; 10 nucleotides align to TRBD2. This CDR3 has 15 residues. CDR3 residues: CASSVAGGPVDTQYF. As DNA, the CDR3 is TGTGCCAGCAGTGTAGCGGGGGGCCCTGTGGATACGCAGTATTTT.

This clonotype occurred many times. The chain is built from TRBV12-3 or TRBV12-4 and TRBJ2-3, with 13 bases that match TRBD2. This CDR3 comprises 17 residues. V gave up 6 bases and J gave up 2 bases; unmatched junction bases: 8. CDR3 in amino acids: CASRRKTSGRTTDTQYF. In DNA, the CDR3 is TGTGCCAGCAGACGGAAGACTAGCGGGAGGACCACAGATACGCAGTATTTT.